Listed below are T cell receptor beta chains from one sample, sequenced in a study of human T cells and chemical hapten exposure. TCRdb reanalysed the RACE reads using MiXCR and keeps one entry per CDR3 protein. Of more than 75,000 distinct CDR3 sequences listed, about 8.7% are singletons. The sequencing sample was made of whole blood. The receptors here all came from a male donor in good health. Some clones in this sample may be carry-over from other donors' samples. CDR3s include the opening cysteine and the closing phenylalanine or tryptophan. A D gene is named only where the DNA matches it firmly. Where a row states a size, it is once, few, many or the class of an expanded clone; other rows omit it.

j_call d_call v_call clone_size cdr3_aa cdr3_nt
TRBJ1-5 - TRBV7-9 - CASSVFNQPQHF TGTGCCAGCAGCGTTTTCAATCAGCCCCAGCATTTT
TRBJ1-2 - TRBV7-2 many CASSLSVDSYGYTF TGTGCCAGCAGCTTATCAGTGGACAGCTATGGCTACACCTTC
TRBJ1-6 - TRBV9 few CASSVVNSGNSPLHF TGTGCCAGCAGCGTAGTGAATTCGGGGAATTCACCCCTCCACTTT
TRBJ1-5 - TRBV18 - CASSPGGGNQPQHF TGTGCCAGCTCACCCGGCGGGGGCAATCAGCCCCAGCATTTT
TRBJ1-1 - TRBV21-1 few CASSKLRRQYPEAFF TGTGCCAGCAGCAAACTGAGGCGACAGTATCCTGAAGCTTTCTTT
TRBJ2-1 TRBD2 TRBV20-1 few CSARDLAGVAYNEQFF TGCAGTGCTAGAGACCTAGCGGGAGTCGCCTACAATGAGCAGTTCTTC
TRBJ2-1 - TRBV28 many CASSRNEQFF TGTGCCAGCAGTCGTAATGAGCAGTTCTTC
TRBJ2-7 TRBD2 TRBV9 few CASSAGGGEVYEQYF TGTGCCAGCAGCGCCGGGGGAGGGGAAGTCTACGAGCAGTACTTC
TRBJ1-5 - TRBV27 - CASSAPGGNQPQHF TGTGCCAGCAGTGCGCCGGGGGGGAATCAGCCCCAGCATTTT
TRBJ2-1 - TRBV18 few CASSPTANEQFF TGTGCCAGCTCACCTACGGCCAATGAGCAGTTCTTC
TRBJ2-7 - TRBV5-4 - CASSLRPLNNEQYF TGTGCCAGCAGCTTGCGGCCCCTCAACAACGAGCAGTACTTC
TRBJ2-7 - TRBV5-1 - CASSLDRTVYEQYF TGCGCCAGCAGCTTGGACCGGACAGTCTACGAGCAGTACTTC
TRBJ1-2 - TRBV29-1 - CSVEVPNGRTANYGYTF TGCAGCGTTGAAGTTCCAAATGGCCGGACAGCGAACTATGGCTACACCTTC
TRBJ2-5 TRBD2 TRBV29-1 few CSARRTSGPETQYF TGCAGCGCCCGCCGGACTAGCGGTCCAGAGACCCAGTACTTC
TRBJ2-1 - TRBV6-5 few CASSTDSNEQFF TGTGCCAGCAGCACCGACAGTAATGAGCAGTTCTTC
TRBJ2-7 - TRBV29-1 many CSVAKGAGDSYEQYF TGCAGCGTTGCCAAAGGGGCAGGGGACTCCTACGAGCAGTACTTC
TRBJ1-1 - TRBV5-1 many CASSSTLTGGTEAFF TGCGCCAGCAGCTCAACCCTTACAGGAGGCACTGAAGCTTTCTTT
TRBJ1-1 TRBD1 TRBV10-3 - CAISRGQGITEAFF TGTGCCATCAGTAGAGGACAGGGTATCACTGAAGCTTTCTTT
TRBJ2-3 - TRBV11-2 - CASSPRTPDTQYF TGTGCCAGCAGCCCCCGGACCCCAGATACGCAGTATTTT
TRBJ2-3 TRBD1 TRBV7-6 - CASSLEVTGQVITDTQYF TGTGCCAGCAGCTTAGAGGTTACGGGACAGGTCATCACAGATACGCAGTATTTT
TRBJ1-2 - TRBV20-1 - CSARGASNYGYTF TGCAGTGCTAGGGGAGCATCTAACTATGGCTACACCTTC
TRBJ1-2 - TRBV7-6 - CASSPTGTDGYTF TGTGCCAGCAGCCCCACGGGGACGGATGGCTACACCTTC
TRBJ1-4 - TRBV18 few CASSPGWANEKLFF TGTGCCAGCTCACCAGGGTGGGCTAATGAAAAACTGTTTTTT
TRBJ2-3 - TRBV6-1 many CASSEGGPTDTQYF TGTGCCAGCAGTGAGGGTGGGCCCACAGATACGCAGTATTTT
TRBJ2-2 - TRBV12-3/TRBV12-4 - CASSQDTPNTGELFF TGTGCCAGCAGTCAGGACACCCCGAACACCGGGGAGCTGTTTTTT